Listed below are T cell receptor beta chains from one sample, sequenced in a study of technical replicates of blood from several donors. The method was immunoSEQ multiplex PCR; TCRdb's version includes in-frame clones alone and lacks a portion of them. The top ten hold about 7.1% of the sample, which has some 11,000 clones, less than 95% seen once. Sequenced sample: PBMCs. Source of these receptors: a human donor in good health. Each CDR3 is given with its conserved first and last residue. A D gene is named only where the DNA matches it firmly. Size values are once, few and many counts, or a class for expanded clones, and some rows have none.

clone_size d_call j_call v_call cdr3_nt cdr3_aa
. . TRBJ2-3 TRBV6-4 TGTGCCAGCAGTGAGATCGCGGGTCGCACAGATACGCAGTATTTT CASSEIAGRTDTQYF
. . TRBJ1-2 TRBV7-2 TGTGCCAGCAGCTCGGGGTCCGGCTATGGCTACACCTTC CASSSGSGYGYTF
. TRBD1 TRBJ1-1 TRBV2 TGTGCCAGCAGTGAAGGACTTGGACAGGGCACTGAAGCTTTCTTT CASSEGLGQGTEAFF
. TRBD2 TRBJ2-3 TRBV27 TGTGCCAGCAGTTTTCGGGAGGGAGATACGCAGTATTTT CASSFREGDTQYF
. TRBD2 TRBJ2-1 TRBV27 TGTGCCAGCAGTTTCATGGGGACTAGCGGGAGCAATGAGCAGTTCTTC CASSFMGTSGSNEQFF
once TRBD1 TRBJ1-2 TRBV5-1 TGCGCCAGCAGCTTGGCCGAAGGGACAGGGTCGTATGGCTACACCTTC CASSLAEGTGSYGYTF
. TRBD1 TRBJ1-5 TRBV19 TGTGCCAGTACACAGGGGGAGCGGCAGCCCCAGCATTTT CASTQGERQPQHF
few . TRBJ2-7 TRBV21-1 TGTGCCAGCAGCCCCAGGTCCGAGGCTAGCGGGAGGGAGGCCGAGCAGTACTTC CASSPRSEASGREAEQYF
. . TRBJ1-5 TRBV29-1 TGCAGCGTTAGGGTCACTGGCGGGGATCAGCCCCAGCATTTT CSVRVTGGDQPQHF
. TRBD2 TRBJ2-1 TRBV18 TGTGCCAGCTCACCGCGGACTAGCGGGAGCTCCTACAATGAGCAGTTCTTC CASSPRTSGSSYNEQFF
. TRBD2 TRBJ2-3 TRBV5-6 TGTGCCAGCAGCCGCCGACTAGCGGGCAGGGATACGCAGTATTTT CASSRRLAGRDTQYF
. TRBD1 TRBJ2-6 TRBV29-1 TGCAGCGACCGGAATGGACAGGGAATTTTTGGGGCCAACGTCCTGACTTTC CSDRNGQGIFGANVLTF
. . TRBJ2-2 TRBV7-7 TGTGCCAGCAGCTTCAAACATGACACCGGGGAGCTGTTTTTT CASSFKHDTGELFF
. . TRBJ2-7 TRBV5-1 TGCGCCAGCAGCATAAACTACGAGCAGTACTTC CASSINYEQYF
. . TRBJ2-6 TRBV27 TGTGCCAGCAGTTTATTATCTGGGGCCAACGTCCTGACTTTC CASSLLSGANVLTF
. . TRBJ2-1 TRBV7-2 TGTGCCAGCAGCTTAGACAGCTATTTGGGTCAATTCTTC CASSLDSYLGQFF
. . TRBJ2-5 TRBV29-1 TGCAGCGTTGTGGGGAGGTACCAAGAGACCCAGTACTTC CSVVGRYQETQYF
. TRBD1 TRBJ2-1 TRBV9 TGTGCCAGCAGCGCCTCAGGGGGCGCCTACAATGAGCAGTTCTTC CASSASGGAYNEQFF
. . TRBJ2-7 TRBV7-2 TGTGCCAGCAGCTCTCGGGGGGCGGGGGAGCAGTACTTC CASSSRGAGEQYF
. . TRBJ2-7 TRBV20-1 TGCAGTGCTGTGACAGGTTACGAGCAGTACTTC CSAVTGYEQYF
. TRBD2 TRBJ2-1 TRBV7-9 TGTGCCAGCAGCTTATATTCCAGCGGGGCGAATGAGCAGTTCTTC CASSLYSSGANEQFF
. TRBD1 TRBJ1-1 TRBV19 TGTGCCACCAAGACAAGGACAGGGGGGACTGAAGCTTTCTTT CATKTRTGGTEAFF
few . TRBJ2-1 TRBV5-1 TGCGCCAGCAGCCCTAGCGAAAATGAGCAGTTCTTC CASSPSENEQFF
. . TRBJ1-1 TRBV5-4 TGTGCCAGCAGCTTGAGGGGGGGGGACGCTGAAGCTTTCTTT CASSLRGGDAEAFF
. TRBD2 TRBJ2-7 TRBV5-5 TGTGCCAGCAGCCAGAGTCCAGCTAGCGGGAGGTACGAGCAGTACTTC CASSQSPASGRYEQYF
. . TRBJ2-3 TRBV14 TGTGCCAGCAGCCAAACAGCAGCTAGCACAGATACGCAGTATTTT CASSQTAASTDTQYF
. . TRBJ1-1 TRBV9 TGTGCCAGCAGCGTAGGTTGGCAGAACACTGAAGCTTTCTTT CASSVGWQNTEAFF
. TRBD2 TRBJ2-1 TRBV5-1 TGCGCCAGCAGCACGATAGCGGGGGTTACCTCTGAGCAGTTCTTC CASSTIAGVTSEQFF
. . TRBJ1-3 TRBV7-8 TGTGCCAGCAGCTTAGGATTCACAGGACCTGGAAACACCATATATTTT CASSLGFTGPGNTIYF
. TRBD1 TRBJ2-7 TRBV29-1 TGCAGCGTCGCCGGGACAGGGAGGACCTACGAGCAGTACTTC CSVAGTGRTYEQYF
. . TRBJ1-2 TRBV6-6 TGTGCCAGCAGTTCGTCAGTTCTGGTTGGCTACACCTTC CASSSSVLVGYTF
. . TRBJ2-3 TRBV7-9 TGTGCCAGCAGCTTAATCGGCGGGATTACGCAGTATTTT CASSLIGGITQYF
once . TRBJ1-1 TRBV27 TGTGCCAGCAGTTTAAACAGGAACACTGAAGCTTTCTTT CASSLNRNTEAFF
once TRBD1 TRBJ1-2 TRBV6-5 TGTGCCAGCAGACACGGGACAGACTATGGCTACACCTTC CASRHGTDYGYTF
. TRBD2 TRBJ2-7 TRBV10-1 TGCGCCAGCAGTGGGGACCTAACGGCGGGAGGCTTCTACGAGCAGTACTTC CASSGDLTAGGFYEQYF
. . TRBJ2-7 TRBV28 TGTGCCAGCAGTTCTACTAGTGATGGAAGGGCGGGGGAGCAGTACTTC CASSSTSDGRAGEQYF
. TRBD2 TRBJ2-5 TRBV28 TGTGCCAGCAGTCGCAGCGGGAGAGGAGAGACCCAGTACTTC CASSRSGRGETQYF
. . TRBJ2-2 TRBV27 TGTGCCAGCAGTTTATCGGACACGAGTTATCCGAACACCGGGGAGCTGTTTTTT CASSLSDTSYPNTGELFF